This T cell receptor beta chain was recovered during a study of blood T cell repertoires in COVID-19. For the study at large: Specimens from acute and convalescent COVID-19 originated in the United States, Italy and Spain.

Germline V lookup: CDR1 LGHDT, CDR2 YNNKEL (reference sequence). V was cut by 4 bases and J by 1 base, with 8 bases left in between. This CDR3 is 15 amino acids long. The data were produced by immunoSEQ multiplex PCR, yet TCRdb's version contains in-frame clones alone and is incomplete. The table shows roughly 300,000 clones, with 92% occurring only once. This receptor was identified in a woman aged 25 to 39 who had recovered from COVID-19. The rearrangement links TRBV3-1 (or the pseudogene TRBV3-2) to TRBJ1-6; D not certain. Sequences were obtained from PBMCs or T cells enriched from blood (not recorded which). The CDR3 here is CASSPGPSYNSPLHF. The CDR3 nucleotides read TGTGCCAGCAGCCCGGGTCCGTCCTATAATTCACCCCTCCACTTT.